Reported below is one T cell receptor beta chain. The target antigen is unknown. Healthy Caucasians made up all donors. The CDR3 spans 15 residues. Germline-derived CDR1 and CDR2 are SEHNR and FQNEAQ (reference sequence). The ends lost 1 base at V and 1 base at J; junction bases unmatched: 4. This record belongs to a study of identical twins. Study-level points and caveats: Whereas memory repertoires showed no such difference, abundant cord blood beta clonotypes carried fewer insertions. Among monozygotic twins, out-of-frame TCR alpha sharing exceeded what models predicted. For zero-insertion analyses, partial confounding could come from invariant MAIT and iNKT cells.

Via MiXCR, TCRdb re-called the 5' RACE reads, giving one row per CDR3 protein. The sample contains under 300,000 distinct CDR3 sequences, over 12% of which appear only once. This receptor was obtained from a young woman in good health. Sequenced: memory (CD45RO+) T cells sorted from blood. The chain links TRBV7-9 to TRBJ2-7; 7 bases are a match to TRBD2. In DNA form, the CDR3 reads TGTGCCAGCAGCTTAGGGTCTAGCGGTTCCTACGAGCAGTACTTC. It encodes CASSLGSSGSYEQYF.